The 23 T cell receptor beta chains below were found in one sample sequenced in a study of control samples from healthy donors and cancer patients. The data were produced by immunoSEQ multiplex PCR, yet TCRdb's version contains in-frame clones alone and is incomplete. The profile covers about 140,000 clones, with about 89% appearing a single time and less than 8.5% taken by the ten largest. The source material was blood. The receptors were sampled from a man younger than 35 in good health.

CDR3 amino acids: CASRISTANTGELFF. The CDR3 nucleotides read TGTGCCAGCAGAATATCCACCGCGAACACCGGGGAGCTGTTTTTT. The V gene is TRBV2, the J gene TRBJ2-2; D unclear. CDR3 length: 15 residues. V was clipped by 6 bases and J by 0 bases, with 11 bases between them. Germline V gives CDR1 SNHLY, CDR2 FYNNEI.

The chain recombines TRBV12-3 or TRBV12-4 with TRBJ1-2; D may be TRBD1 (6 bases). The CDR3 totals 13 residues. V lost 2 bases, J lost 6 bases, and 10 bases lay in between. For the CDR3, the DNA is TGTGCCAGCAGTTTAAGGGGGGGTGATGGCTACACCTTC. Translated, it gives CASSLRGGDGYTF.

This clone was recorded once. This chain uses TRBV24-1 with TRBJ1-5; 9 bases fit TRBD1. CDR3 length: 15 residues. J lost 7 bases, V lost 5 bases, and 8 bases had no gene match. In germline, CDR1 is KGHDR, CDR2 SFDVKD. This CDR3 reads CATSGPGQGRQPQHF. DNA of the CDR3: TGTGCCACCAGTGGCCCGGGACAGGGAAGGCAGCCCCAGCATTTT.

The chain recombines TRBV29-1 with TRBJ2-3, with D possibly matching TRBD2 (7 bases). The CDR3 runs to 16 residues. Germline V gene sequence: CDR1 SQVTM, CDR2 ANQGSEA. The V and J ends lost 2 bases and 4 bases respectively, with 19 bases between them. Written as DNA, the CDR3 is TGCAGCGTTGAAACCCGTAGGGGGGGGGCCCCAGATACGCAGTATTTT. It is translated as CSVETRRGGAPDTQYF.

This clone was counted only a few times. The sample has other DNA sequences that encode this CDR3 too. The gene calls are TRBV5-5 and TRBJ2-7; D might be TRBD2 (5 bases). The CDR3 is 14 amino acids. V shed 2 bases and J shed 2 bases, with 11 bases lying between them. The germline gives CDR1 SGHKS, CDR2 YYEKEE (reference sequence). The CDR3 DNA reads TGTGCCAGCAGCTTAGGAGGTAGCGCCTACGAGCAGTACTTC. It specifies CASSLGGSAYEQYF. The variable domain in full, with the rest retrieved from reference TRBV5-5 and TRBJ2-7, is DAGVTQSPTHLIKTRGQQVTLRCSPISGHKSVSWYQQVLGQGPQFIFQYYEKEERGRGNFPDRFSARQFPNYSSELNVNALLLGDSALYLCASSLGGSAYEQYFGPGTRLTVT.

The chain employs TRBV28 and TRBJ1-1; no clear D. Germline V lookup: CDR1 MDHEN, CDR2 SYDVKM. This CDR3 contains 11 residues. V was trimmed by 4 bases and J by 9 bases, leaving 9 bases between them. The CDR3 here is CASSWRTQAFF. Here the CDR3 DNA reads TGTGCCAGCAGTTGGCGGACGCAAGCTTTCTTT.

V is TRBV19 and J is TRBJ1-5; possibly TRBD1 for D (6 bases). V lost 4 bases to trimming and J lost 5 bases, with 15 bases between them. Germline V gives CDR1 LNHDA, CDR2 SQIVND (reference sequence). This CDR3 contains 15 residues. The CDR3 nucleotides read TGTGCCAGTAGTAGGATCAGGGGTGCGGATCAGCCCCAGCATTTT. Translating it yields CASSRIRGADQPQHF.

In nucleotides, the CDR3 is TGTGCCAGCAGTTACGGGCTGGGTCCGACCCGGACTGAAGCTTTCTTT. It is translated as CASSYGLGPTRTEAFF. The V gene is TRBV6-5, the J gene TRBJ1-1; D unresolved. CDR1 MNHEY and CDR2 SVGAGI come from the germline V gene. The CDR3 consists of 16 residues. V was pared by 2 bases and J by 5 bases, with 18 bases between.

The chain employs TRBV30 and TRBJ2-7; no firm D call. This CDR3 has 13 residues. The V end lost 1 base, the J end lost 1 base, and 8 bases lay between the germline ends. Germline V gene data show CDR1 as GTSNPN and CDR2 as SVGIG (reference sequence). The CDR3 region is CAWSGGLSYEQYF. CDR3 sequence (DNA): TGTGCCTGGAGTGGAGGTTTATCCTACGAGCAGTACTTC. Using reference TRBV30 and TRBJ2-7 for the parts outside the CDR3, the full variable domain is SQTIHQWPATLVQPVGSPLSLECTVEGTSNPNLYWYRQAAGRGLQLLFYSVGIGQISSEVPQNLSASRPQDRQFILSSKKLLLSDSGFYLCAWSGGLSYEQYFGPGTRLTVT.

The chain links TRBV11-2 to TRBJ2-7; D is uncertain. V shed 2 bases and J shed 0 bases, with 11 bases lying between them. The CDR3 has 15 residues. The germline V gene has CDR1 SGHAT and CDR2 FQNNGV. CDR3: CASSLQLRVSYEQYF. The DNA for the CDR3 is TGTGCCAGCAGCTTACAACTTAGGGTCTCCTACGAGCAGTACTTC.

CDR3 amino acids: CAWSVGTGGQPQHF. Written as DNA, the CDR3 is TGTGCCTGGAGTGTAGGGACAGGGGGTCAGCCCCAGCATTTT. The chain links TRBV30 to TRBJ1-5, with 11 bases lining up with TRBD1. The CDR3 totals 14 residues. Per germline, CDR1 GTSNPN and CDR2 SVGIG (reference sequence). The V segment lost 0 bases and the J segment 6 bases; nucleotides outside the gene matches: 1.

This chain uses TRBV30 with TRBJ1-1; D unclear. The V end lost 3 bases, the J end lost 5 bases, and 13 bases lay between the germline ends. The CDR3 is 13 residues long. Germline values: CDR1 GTSNPN, CDR2 SVGIG (reference sequence). This CDR3 reads CAWSPMGVTEAFF. CDR3 DNA sequence: TGTGCCTGGAGCCCGATGGGTGTTACTGAAGCTTTCTTT.

This chain joins TRBV28 and TRBJ2-1; TRBD2 matches at 8 bases. The CDR3 is 16 residues long. From germline, CDR1 is MDHEN and CDR2 SYDVKM. V gave up 3 bases and J gave up 2 bases; unmatched junction bases: 6. Written as DNA, the CDR3 is TGTGCCAGCAGTTTGGCGAGCGGGGGACCCTACAATGAGCAGTTCTTC. Translated: CASSLASGGPYNEQFF.

CDR3 nucleotide sequence: TGTGCCAGCAGCCAAACAGGGGTAAACTATGGCTACACCTTC. The encoded protein is CASSQTGVNYGYTF. The chain carries TRBV6-5 and TRBJ1-2; the match to TRBD1 covers 7 bases. Trimming removed 6 bases from V and 2 bases from J; junction bases left unmatched: 6. Germline V gene lookup returns CDR1 MNHEY and CDR2 SVGAGI. The length of the CDR3 is 14 residues.

V and J are TRBV6-5 and TRBJ1-2, with D uncertain. V was pared by 0 bases and J by 8 bases, with 10 bases between. The CDR3 has 13 amino acids. Germline CDR1 and CDR2: MNHEY and SVGAGI. CDR3 sequence (DNA): TGTGCCAGCAGTTACTCGAGAGTGGGGGGCTACACCTTC. This encodes CASSYSRVGGYTF.

The chain carries TRBV6-5 and TRBJ1-2; possibly TRBD1 for D (5 bases). The CDR3 is made up of 14 amino acids. V gave up 1 base and J gave up 2 bases, with 8 bases separating them. The germline V gene encodes CDR1 MNHEY and CDR2 SVGAGI. The CDR3 DNA follows: TGTGCCAGCAGTTACTTGGGGGAAAACTATGGCTACACCTTC. Encoded protein: CASSYLGENYGYTF.

J is TRBJ2-7 and V is TRBV7-6; D uncertain. The V gene's germline CDR1 is SGHVS and CDR2 FNYEAQ. The V gene lost 0 bases and the J gene lost 2 bases, with 11 bases spanning the gap. The CDR3 length is 15 residues. The CDR3 spells CASSLAAGLPYEQYF. DNA for the CDR3: TGTGCCAGCAGCTTAGCGGCCGGTCTTCCCTACGAGCAGTACTTC. Supplemented by reference TRBV7-6 and TRBJ2-7, the full variable domain reads GAGVSQSPRYKVTKRGQDVALRCDPISGHVSLYWYRQALGQGPEFLTYFNYEAQQDKSGLPNDRFSAERPEGSISTLTIQRTEQRDSAMYRCASSLAAGLPYEQYFGPGTRLTVT.

This rearrangement joins TRBV5-1 to TRBJ2-7; TRBD1 is a possible D gene (6 bases). Per germline, CDR1 SGHRS and CDR2 YFSETQ. The V and J ends lost 0 bases and 2 bases respectively, with 9 bases between them. CDR3 length: 14 residues. The CDR3 bases are TGCGCCAGCAGCTTGGTCCAGGGGCCCTACGAGCAGTACTTC. Amino acids: CASSLVQGPYEQYF.

The rearrangement uses TRBV12-3 or TRBV12-4 and TRBJ1-1, with D possibly TRBD1 on 6 matching bases. This CDR3 comprises 12 residues. The V and J ends lost 6 bases and 5 bases respectively, with 10 bases between them. CDR3 nucleotides: TGTGCCAGCAGAGGGGGGCGGACTGAAGCTTTCTTT. Translation gives CASRGGRTEAFF.

The chain couples TRBV18 to TRBJ2-7, with TRBD2 identical over 8 bases. Germline V gene sequence: CDR1 KGHSH, CDR2 LQKENI. V was clipped by 3 bases and J by 6 bases; unmatched bases: 7. This CDR3 spans 14 amino acids. This CDR3 reads CASSPREGWFEQYF. The CDR3, as DNA: TGTGCCAGCTCACCCCGGGAGGGGTGGTTCGAGCAGTACTTC.

This chain links TRBV5-1 with TRBJ1-3, with 7 bases matching TRBD1. The V segment lost 3 bases and the J segment 2 bases; nucleotides outside the gene matches: 5. The CDR3 has 15 amino acids. CDR1 and CDR2 (germline): SGHRS, YFSETQ. The chain's CDR3 is CASSSTGDAGNTIYF. The CDR3 nucleotides are TGCGCCAGCAGCTCAACAGGGGACGCTGGAAACACCATATATTTT.

Remarks on this clone: The same CDR3 can be traced to other DNA sequences in this sample. V is TRBV18 and J is TRBJ1-1, with D possibly being TRBD1 (5 bases). The CDR3 consists of 14 residues. Trimming removed 1 base at V and 1 base at J, with 7 bases between. Germline CDR1 KGHSH, CDR2 LQKENI. This CDR3 is CASSPQGRNTEAFF. DNA for the CDR3: TGTGCCAGCTCACCACAGGGGCGGAACACTGAAGCTTTCTTT.

The genes are TRBV7-9 and TRBJ2-7, with D possibly being TRBD2 (7 bases). With 5 bases removed from V and 1 base from J, the gap between germline ends came to 18 bases. This CDR3 contains 16 residues. Per germline, CDR1 SEHNR and CDR2 FQNEAQ (reference sequence). DNA of the CDR3: TGTGCCAGCAGCCCCCCCCCGGGGGGCTCTTCCTACGAGCAGTACTTC. Translated: CASSPPPGGSSYEQYF. The full variable domain, completed using reference TRBV7-9 and TRBJ2-7, is DTGVSQNPRHKITKRGQNVTFRCDPISEHNRLYWYRQTLGQGPEFLTYFQNEAQLEKSRLLSDRFSAERPKGSFSTLEIQRTEQGDSAMYLCASSPPPGGSSYEQYFGPGTRLTVT.